This TCR beta chain was captured in a study of beta chain features in type 1 diabetes. Study-level results: Patients and controls would share equally any PCR tilt toward shorter templates. Type 1 diabetes patients showed fewer insertions and more deletions at VDJ junctions.

A few counts support this clone. The target antigen is unknown. A CD45RO/CCR7/CD25/CD127/CD95/CD27 panel sorted naive, central memory, regulatory and stem cell-like memory CD4+ cells. All of the isolated RNA was reverse transcribed, so expressed TCRB transcripts were sequenced. Roughly 3.5 million reads per sample on average were obtained from naive, central memory and regulatory T cell samples. Libraries were prepared by immunoSEQ multiplex PCR; TCRdb keeps only in-frame clonotypes and omits some of them. The sample consists of about 150,000 clones, around 51% of them appearing once. The sequencing input was Tregs from blood. This receptor was obtained from a man aged 18 to 29 in good health.

As DNA, the CDR3 is TGTGCCAGCAGCGAAACCCCCCGGGCTAGCGGTCAAGAGACCCAGTACTTC. It specifies CASSETPRASGQETQYF. This sequence joins TRBV9 and TRBJ2-5, with 7 bases matching TRBD2. The CDR3 runs 17 residues. Germline V gene sequence: CDR1 SGDLS, CDR2 YYNGEE. Germline trimming cut 3 bases from V and 2 bases from J; bases unmatched to any gene: 13.